This TCR beta chain was found in a study of control samples from healthy donors and cancer patients (dated by TCRdb to about 2020). Library construction relied on the immunoSEQ multiplex PCR assay. The source is immuneACCESS, and TCRdb retained only in-frame sequences with V and J called. Part of the clones is not carried over; for the studies checked, unresolved V genes explain less than half of this, and the remainder is unexplained. The sample table shows 150,000 to 200,000 clones, and approximately 94% are seen once. Roughly 15% of the sample is in the top ten clones. As regards this clone: The antigen it recognizes is unknown. Base-call qualities are not available, and no considerably larger clone is one nucleotide away.

CDR1 and CDR2, looked up from the germline V gene (reference sequence), are MNHEY and SMNVEV. Reading from cysteine to phenylalanine, the CDR3 counts 15 amino acids. CDR3 DNA is the only sequence kept; it has 45 bases, read in frame from the first base. The V end loses 1 base and the J end loses 1 base, and a stretch of 10 bases separates them. Rearrangement joined TRBV27 to TRBJ1-1, with the identity of the D gene unclear. Sequencing was carried out using PBMCs. The receptor was derived from a man in his 60s with colorectal cancer. The CDR3 protein is CASSLYGPWNTEAFF. The nucleotide sequence is TGTGCCAGCAGTTTATACGGCCCTTGGAACACTGAAGCTTTCTTT.